This record looks at one TCR beta chain sequence and its context. CDR1 is SEHNR and CDR2 is FQNEAQ in the germline V gene (reference sequence). CDR3 length equals 16 residues. J lost 3 bases, V lost 4 bases, and 11 bases had no gene match. This record belongs to a study of technical replicates of blood from a few donors. TCRdb's table, derived via immunoSEQ multiplex PCR, lists solely in-frame clones and lacks some. The repertoire includes roughly 73,000 clones, roughly 93% of them detected once, and approximately 0.24% sits in the top ten. This chain uses TRBV7-9 with TRBJ1-1; 7 bases map to TRBD1. The sequencing sample was made of T cells isolated from PBMCs. The TCR sequence derives from a human donor in good health. CDR3 bases: TGTGCCAGCAGCTCCCCCCAGGACAGGCCCGACACTGAAGCTTTCTTT. Its protein is CASSSPQDRPDTEAFF.